This note documents a single T cell receptor beta chain sequence. It was around 10 ml of fresh peripheral blood that supplied the PBMCs. This sample was taken from a study of T cells in Graves' hyperthyroidism and ophthalmopathy. What was amplified from RNA transcripts were TCR beta CDR3 regions. Primed by the HTBI set, a first-round RT-PCR was run on the TCR CDR3. Via MiXCR, TCRdb re-called the multiplex PCR reads, giving one row per CDR3 protein. The data contain about 720,000 distinct CDR3 sequences, roughly a sixth of them seen just once; the ten biggest clones take up approximately 16%. V lost 2 bases to trimming and J lost 6 bases, with 17 bases between them. CDR3 length: 16 amino acids. Germline CDR1 is SGHRS and CDR2 is YFSETQ.

The sequence was collected from a woman in her 50s with Graves' hyperthyroidism that later progressed to Graves' ophthalmopathy. The sample consisted of blood. This chain joins TRBV5-1 and TRBJ2-2; unclear D gene. CDR3 nucleotides: TGCGCCAGCAGCTTAGACGGAGCTAGGAGCCCCGGGGAGCTGTTTTTT. Residues: CASSLDGARSPGELFF.